The 22 T cell receptor beta chains presented below share a single source sample, sequenced in a study of PD-1 blockade in classical Hodgkin lymphoma. Clones were read by immunoSEQ multiplex PCR, and TCRdb kept only the in-frame ones, dropping some. The data show about 110,000 clones, roughly nine tenths seen once. There was relapse after autologous stem cell transplantation in every patient, and there was variation in brentuximab vedotin exposure. This material consisted of peripheral blood mononuclear cells (PBMCs), taken before the second cycle of nivolumab. The receptors originated from a human donor with classical Hodgkin lymphoma.

The rearrangement uses TRBV28 and TRBJ2-2; D gene ambiguous. The V gene lost 5 bases and the J gene lost 2 bases, with 15 bases spanning the gap. CDR1 is MDHEN and CDR2 is SYDVKM in the germline V gene. The CDR3 totals 16 residues. CDR3 sequence (DNA): TGTGCCAGCAGTCTCCCGACTTGGGGTAACACCGGGGAGCTGTTTTTT. Amino acid sequence: CASSLPTWGNTGELFF.

This clone has a single count. The chain uses TRBV10-2 and TRBJ1-2; TRBD1 might be the D (6 bases). Germline CDR1 is WSHSY and CDR2 is SAAADI. V was cut by 6 bases and J by 1 base, with 6 bases left in between. CDR3 length: 12 amino acids. CDR3 bases: TGCGCCAGCAGAGGGGGTAACTATGGCTACACCTTC. Translation: CASRGGNYGYTF.

J is TRBJ1-1 and V is TRBV27; D is possibly TRBD1 (5 bases). This CDR3 is built from 13 residues. V was trimmed by 8 bases and J by 11 bases, leaving 21 bases between them. In germline, CDR1 is MNHEY, CDR2 SMNVEV (reference sequence). CDR3 loop: CASGSSGPPRAFF. CDR3 coding DNA: TGTGCCAGCGGTTCCTCGGGGCCCCCCCGGGCTTTCTTT.

The rearrangement links TRBV6-1 to TRBJ1-4; D perhaps matches TRBD1 (5 bases). From germline, CDR1 is MNHNS and CDR2 SASEGT. The length of the CDR3 is 14 residues. V shed 7 bases and J shed 6 bases, with 15 bases lying between them. CDR3 sequence (DNA): TGTGCCAGCACCATCGCAGGGACGGATGAAAAACTGTTTTTT. Translated: CASTIAGTDEKLFF.

The table lists this clone with a count of one. The rearrangement joins TRBV19 to TRBJ1-2, with a weak D call TRBD1 (5 bases). Looked up from germline, CDR1 is LNHDA and CDR2 is SQIVND (reference sequence). Trimming cost V 9 bases and J 2 bases, with 19 bases left between them. This CDR3 region has 15 residues. The CDR3 loop is CASHGGQGSNYGYTF. The CDR3 bases are TGTGCCAGCCACGGTGGGCAGGGCTCCAACTATGGCTACACCTTC.

The chain recombines TRBV10-1 with TRBJ1-5; D uncertain. Trimming removed 4 bases from V and 4 bases from J, with 5 bases in between. This CDR3 is built from 12 residues. CDR1 is WNHNN and CDR2 is SYGVQD in the germline V gene (reference sequence). CDR3 nucleotide sequence: TGCGCCAGCAGTGCAGGAAATCAGCCCCAGCATTTT. Translating it yields CASSAGNQPQHF.

The V call is TRBV4-1, the J call TRBJ1-1, with a possible D match to TRBD1 (6 bases). This CDR3 spans 15 amino acids. The germline gives CDR1 MGHRA, CDR2 YSYEKL. Between the trimmed V and J ends, which lost 5 bases and 5 bases, there was a span of 18 bases. CDR3 sequence: CASSYPVGAGTEAFF. CDR3 nucleotide sequence: TGCGCCAGCAGCTACCCTGTGGGGGCGGGGACTGAAGCTTTCTTT.

The chain has TRBV6-5 and TRBJ1-1; TRBD1 aligns across 9 bases. V dropped 5 bases and J dropped 1; count of bases not matched to a gene: 5. Germline V gene sequence: CDR1 MNHEY, CDR2 SVGAGI. The CDR3 runs 15 residues. CDR3 in amino acids: CASSQTGGTNTEAFF. In DNA, the CDR3 is TGTGCCAGCAGTCAGACAGGGGGGACGAACACTGAAGCTTTCTTT.

The J gene is TRBJ2-2, the V gene TRBV5-1; D ambiguous. Germline V gene sequence: CDR1 SGHRS, CDR2 YFSETQ. The germline V and J ends were trimmed by 0 bases and 4 bases, with 10 bases remaining between them. This CDR3 region has 15 residues. The CDR3 protein is CASSLGPDSTGELFF. CDR3 bases: TGCGCCAGCAGCTTGGGGCCCGACTCCACCGGGGAGCTGTTTTTT.

The chain employs TRBV30 and TRBJ2-7, with a tentative D call TRBD1 (6 bases). This CDR3 region has 16 residues. The V gene lost 5 bases and the J gene lost 4 bases, with 24 bases spanning the gap. Germline-derived CDR1 and CDR2 are GTSNPN and SVGIG (reference sequence). As DNA, the CDR3 is TGTGCCTGGTCCCCCAGAACAGGGCAGACGCGATACGAGCAGTACTTC. This codes for CAWSPRTGQTRYEQYF.

This chain uses TRBV5-1 with TRBJ2-1, with D perhaps TRBD2 (6 bases). Germline V gene sequence: CDR1 SGHRS, CDR2 YFSETQ. The CDR3 spans 15 residues. Between the trimmed V and J ends, which lost 0 bases and 3 bases, there was a span of 10 bases. The CDR3, as DNA: TGCGCCAGCAGCTTGGGACTAGAACTCTACAATGAGCAGTTCTTC. Amino acid sequence: CASSLGLELYNEQFF.

This clone was detected only once. The chain carries TRBV30 and TRBJ2-1; 14 positions match TRBD2. There are 14 residues in the CDR3. Germline V gene sequence: CDR1 GTSNPN, CDR2 SVGIG (reference sequence). J gave up 8 bases and V 3 bases, and 3 bases lay outside the gene matches. The CDR3 protein is CAWSRLAGGHEQFF. The CDR3 region has the DNA TGTGCCTGGAGCCGACTAGCGGGAGGGCATGAGCAGTTCTTC. Drawing the rest from reference TRBV30 and TRBJ2-1, the complete variable domain is SQTIHQWPATLVQPVGSPLSLECTVEGTSNPNLYWYRQAAGRGLQLLFYSVGIGQISSEVPQNLSASRPQDRQFILSSKKLLLSDSGFYLCAWSRLAGGHEQFFGPGTRLTVL.

This clone was seen just once. The chain joins TRBV19 to TRBJ2-1; D is possibly TRBD1 (6 bases). The CDR3 is 13 amino acids. Germline V gene sequence: CDR1 LNHDA, CDR2 SQIVND (reference sequence). The V gene lost 7 bases and the J gene lost 2 bases, with 9 bases spanning the gap. For the CDR3, the DNA is TGTGCCAGTACCGAGGGGGCCTACAATGAGCAGTTCTTC. As protein: CASTEGAYNEQFF.

The chain is built from TRBV5-4 and TRBJ1-4; 7 bases are a match to TRBD1. J lost 3 bases, V lost 1 base, and 3 bases had no gene match. The CDR3 extends over 15 amino acids. Germline values: CDR1 SGHNT, CDR2 YYREEE (reference sequence). CDR3: CASSLTGTANEKLFF. CDR3 nucleotide sequence: TGTGCCAGCAGCTTGACCGGGACAGCTAATGAAAAACTGTTTTTT.

The V call is TRBV27, the J call TRBJ2-7; D possibly uses TRBD1 or TRBD2 (5 bases each). From germline, CDR1 is MNHEY and CDR2 SMNVEV (reference sequence). CDR3 length equals 13 residues. V was shortened by 2 bases and J by 5 bases, with 10 bases between the two germline ends. CDR3 amino acids: CASSLAGSDEQYF. The CDR3 DNA sequence: TGTGCCAGCAGTTTAGCAGGGAGCGACGAGCAGTACTTC.

The chain combines TRBV7-8 with TRBJ1-1; D is possibly TRBD1 (6 bases). V lost 8 bases and J 3 bases, leaving 13 bases between the germline ends. This CDR3 comprises 13 residues. Germline V gives CDR1 SGHVS, CDR2 FQNEAQ. For the CDR3, the DNA is TGTGCCAGCCGCATTGGGGGCTACACTGAAGCTTTCTTT. Protein sequence: CASRIGGYTEAFF.

This chain connects TRBV6-5 to TRBJ2-4, with D tentatively TRBD1 or TRBD2 (5 bases each). The length of the CDR3 is 11 residues. The V end was cut by 7 bases, the J end by 10 bases, with 11 bases between. Per germline, CDR1 MNHEY and CDR2 SVGAGI. The CDR3 sequence: CASTDWGIQYF. DNA of the CDR3: TGTGCCAGCACTGACTGGGGGATTCAGTACTTC.

The V gene is TRBV19, the J gene TRBJ2-1; 7 positions agree with TRBD2. This CDR3 contains 15 residues. CDR1 and CDR2 from the germline V gene are LNHDA and SQIVND (reference sequence). V shed 10 bases and J 3 bases; nucleotides not matched to a gene: 12. The CDR3 here is CATQIGLAVYNEQFF. CDR3 in DNA: TGTGCCACCCAGATAGGGCTAGCGGTCTACAATGAGCAGTTCTTC.

The V gene is TRBV23-1, the J gene TRBJ1-5; 10 bases are a match to TRBD1. TRBV23-1 is reported as an ORF; its role is uncertain. The CDR3 has 14 amino acids. The J segment lost 7 bases and the V segment lost 6 bases, leaving 6 bases of the junction unmatched. CDR3 sequence (DNA): TGCGCCAGCAGGCGACAGGGGGCCGGACAGCCCCAGCATTTT. Translated: CASRRQGAGQPQHF.

J is TRBJ2-7 and V is TRBV7-2, with TRBD1 identical over 8 bases. With 5 bases clipped from V and 0 bases from J, the junction kept 15 bases outside the gene matches. This CDR3 has 18 residues. Germline V gene lookup returns CDR1 SGHTA and CDR2 FQGNSA. DNA for the CDR3: TGTGCCAGCAGCACCGGGGACAGGTCCTATATCGGCTCCTACGAGCAGTACTTC. This sequence encodes CASSTGDRSYIGSYEQYF.

In this sample, this clone turned up a few times. V is TRBV6-6 and J is TRBJ2-5; D remains ambiguous. The CDR3 spans 14 residues. Germline V lookup: CDR1 MNHNY, CDR2 SVGAGI (reference sequence). V was shortened by 5 bases and J by 1 base, with 11 bases between the two germline ends. CDR3 protein: CASSQARSQETQYF. The DNA for the CDR3 is TGTGCCAGCAGTCAGGCGAGGAGCCAAGAGACCCAGTACTTC.

The chain combines TRBV11-2 with TRBJ2-5; 11 bases map to TRBD2. From germline, CDR1 is SGHAT and CDR2 FQNNGV. V shed 7 bases, J shed 4 bases, and the junction held 2 bases outside the gene matches. The CDR3 runs 13 residues. DNA of the CDR3: TGTGCCAGCACCGGACTAGCGGGAGAGACCCAGTACTTC. Amino acids: CASTGLAGETQYF.